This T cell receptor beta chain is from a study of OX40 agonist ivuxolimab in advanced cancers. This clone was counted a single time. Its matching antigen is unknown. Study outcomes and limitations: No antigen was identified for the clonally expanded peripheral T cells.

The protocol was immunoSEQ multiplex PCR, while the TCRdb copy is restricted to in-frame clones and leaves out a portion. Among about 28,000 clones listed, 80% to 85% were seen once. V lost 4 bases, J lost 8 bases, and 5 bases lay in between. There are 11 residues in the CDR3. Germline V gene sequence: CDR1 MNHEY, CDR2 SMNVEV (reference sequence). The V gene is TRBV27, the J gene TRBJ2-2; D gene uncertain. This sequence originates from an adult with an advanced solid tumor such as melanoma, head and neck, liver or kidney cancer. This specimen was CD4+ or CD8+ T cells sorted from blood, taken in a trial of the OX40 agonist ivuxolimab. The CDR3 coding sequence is TGTGCCAGCAGTTCCGGGGGGGAGCTGTTTTTT. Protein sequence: CASSSGGELFF.